The text below deals with one T cell receptor beta chain. Its antigen is still unknown. Per-base qualities were not stored, and no clone one base away is much larger. Patients with a history of autoimmune disease or receiving systemic immunosuppression were excluded from the trial. Peripheral blood for TCR sequencing was collected from all dose cohorts at baseline, on cycle 4 day 1, and on cycle 7 day 1. The samples were drawn from a first-in-human, open-label, multicenter phase I dose-escalation trial of ivuxolimab. Adults with locally advanced or metastatic melanoma, renal cell, hepatocellular, or head and neck squamous cell carcinoma were enrolled in the trial. Before TCR sequencing, CD4+ T cells and CD8+ T cells were sorted from peripheral blood as separate populations. This sample was taken from a study of OX40 agonist ivuxolimab in advanced cancers. As for the study more broadly: Ivuxolimab was an agonistic, fully human IgG2 monoclonal antibody directed against OX40 (CD134), a costimulatory receptor. Intravenous ivuxolimab was administered to patients every 2 weeks at six dose levels: 0.01, 0.1, 0.3, 1.5, 3 and 10 mg/kg. Of the 50 to 55 patients in dose escalation, about 19 had hepatocellular carcinoma, some 15 had melanoma, 9 had renal cell carcinoma and 9 had head and neck cancer. In the dose-escalation cohort, 70% to 90% of patients were male, and the mean age was roughly 60 years with a range of roughly 23 to 79. Patients were allowed to have had prior anti-PD-1, anti-PD-L1 or anti-CTLA-4 therapy, and around two fifths of the dose-escalation patients had been treated with checkpoint inhibitors. Three dose-escalation patients achieved partial responses, one with hepatocellular carcinoma and two with cutaneous melanoma. Peripheral TCRbeta sequencing aimed to test whether ivuxolimab altered TCR sequence diversity and caused clonal T-cell expansion. The paper describes the monotherapy dose-escalation part (N of about 47 patients) of the phase I trial of ivuxolimab. Study-wide findings and limitations: After ivuxolimab, CD8+ T cells had more expanded clones than CD4+ T cells on average. Partial responders in the 0.1-3.0 mg/kg groups had among the lowest normalized peripheral clonal expansion, especially among CD8+ T cells. Antigen specificity was not determined for the clonally expanded peripheral T cells. Low levels of normalized T-cell clonal expansion were also seen in some patients who did not respond. At doses of 0.1 to 3.0 mg/kg, clonal expansion of both CD4+ and CD8+ blood T cells was observed from baseline to week 6.

CDR1 and CDR2 (SGHRS, YFSETQ) derive from the germline V gene. Including the terminal cysteine and phenylalanine, the CDR3 comprises 15 residues. CDR3 DNA is the only sequence kept; it has 45 bases, read in frame from the first base. V is pruned by 4 bases and J by 2 bases, leaving 6 bases of the junction without a gene match. Genomic DNA was isolated from the sorted cells so that the TCRbeta CDR3 region could be sequenced. The immunoSEQ Assay was used to sequence the TCRbeta CDR3 regions. Drawn from immuneACCESS, this table holds only the in-frame rearrangements with V and J called that TCRdb kept. Clones are partly lost; checked studies trace under half to an unresolved V gene and leave the rest unexplained. The table for this sample lists about 28,000 clones; approximately 84% of them were counted only once. The ten largest clones add up to 25% to 30% of the sample.

This TCR came from an adult with an advanced solid tumor such as melanoma, head and neck, liver or kidney cancer. Source: CD4+ or CD8+ T cells sorted from blood, taken in a trial of the OX40 agonist ivuxolimab. The rearranged segments are TRBV5-1 and TRBJ1-2; TRBD1 aligns with 9 central bases. The DNA sequence follows: TGCGCCAGCAGCGACAGACAGGGGGAGAACTATGGCTACACCTTC. This sequence encodes CASSDRQGENYGYTF. Reference TRBV5-1 and TRBJ1-2 proteins supply the regions before and after the CDR3; the full variable domain is: KAGVTQTPRYLIKTRGQQVTLSCSPISGHRSVSWYQQTPGQGLQFLFEYFSETQRNKGNFPGRFSGRQFSNSRSEMNVSTLELGDSALYLCASSDRQGENYGYTFGSGTRLTVV.